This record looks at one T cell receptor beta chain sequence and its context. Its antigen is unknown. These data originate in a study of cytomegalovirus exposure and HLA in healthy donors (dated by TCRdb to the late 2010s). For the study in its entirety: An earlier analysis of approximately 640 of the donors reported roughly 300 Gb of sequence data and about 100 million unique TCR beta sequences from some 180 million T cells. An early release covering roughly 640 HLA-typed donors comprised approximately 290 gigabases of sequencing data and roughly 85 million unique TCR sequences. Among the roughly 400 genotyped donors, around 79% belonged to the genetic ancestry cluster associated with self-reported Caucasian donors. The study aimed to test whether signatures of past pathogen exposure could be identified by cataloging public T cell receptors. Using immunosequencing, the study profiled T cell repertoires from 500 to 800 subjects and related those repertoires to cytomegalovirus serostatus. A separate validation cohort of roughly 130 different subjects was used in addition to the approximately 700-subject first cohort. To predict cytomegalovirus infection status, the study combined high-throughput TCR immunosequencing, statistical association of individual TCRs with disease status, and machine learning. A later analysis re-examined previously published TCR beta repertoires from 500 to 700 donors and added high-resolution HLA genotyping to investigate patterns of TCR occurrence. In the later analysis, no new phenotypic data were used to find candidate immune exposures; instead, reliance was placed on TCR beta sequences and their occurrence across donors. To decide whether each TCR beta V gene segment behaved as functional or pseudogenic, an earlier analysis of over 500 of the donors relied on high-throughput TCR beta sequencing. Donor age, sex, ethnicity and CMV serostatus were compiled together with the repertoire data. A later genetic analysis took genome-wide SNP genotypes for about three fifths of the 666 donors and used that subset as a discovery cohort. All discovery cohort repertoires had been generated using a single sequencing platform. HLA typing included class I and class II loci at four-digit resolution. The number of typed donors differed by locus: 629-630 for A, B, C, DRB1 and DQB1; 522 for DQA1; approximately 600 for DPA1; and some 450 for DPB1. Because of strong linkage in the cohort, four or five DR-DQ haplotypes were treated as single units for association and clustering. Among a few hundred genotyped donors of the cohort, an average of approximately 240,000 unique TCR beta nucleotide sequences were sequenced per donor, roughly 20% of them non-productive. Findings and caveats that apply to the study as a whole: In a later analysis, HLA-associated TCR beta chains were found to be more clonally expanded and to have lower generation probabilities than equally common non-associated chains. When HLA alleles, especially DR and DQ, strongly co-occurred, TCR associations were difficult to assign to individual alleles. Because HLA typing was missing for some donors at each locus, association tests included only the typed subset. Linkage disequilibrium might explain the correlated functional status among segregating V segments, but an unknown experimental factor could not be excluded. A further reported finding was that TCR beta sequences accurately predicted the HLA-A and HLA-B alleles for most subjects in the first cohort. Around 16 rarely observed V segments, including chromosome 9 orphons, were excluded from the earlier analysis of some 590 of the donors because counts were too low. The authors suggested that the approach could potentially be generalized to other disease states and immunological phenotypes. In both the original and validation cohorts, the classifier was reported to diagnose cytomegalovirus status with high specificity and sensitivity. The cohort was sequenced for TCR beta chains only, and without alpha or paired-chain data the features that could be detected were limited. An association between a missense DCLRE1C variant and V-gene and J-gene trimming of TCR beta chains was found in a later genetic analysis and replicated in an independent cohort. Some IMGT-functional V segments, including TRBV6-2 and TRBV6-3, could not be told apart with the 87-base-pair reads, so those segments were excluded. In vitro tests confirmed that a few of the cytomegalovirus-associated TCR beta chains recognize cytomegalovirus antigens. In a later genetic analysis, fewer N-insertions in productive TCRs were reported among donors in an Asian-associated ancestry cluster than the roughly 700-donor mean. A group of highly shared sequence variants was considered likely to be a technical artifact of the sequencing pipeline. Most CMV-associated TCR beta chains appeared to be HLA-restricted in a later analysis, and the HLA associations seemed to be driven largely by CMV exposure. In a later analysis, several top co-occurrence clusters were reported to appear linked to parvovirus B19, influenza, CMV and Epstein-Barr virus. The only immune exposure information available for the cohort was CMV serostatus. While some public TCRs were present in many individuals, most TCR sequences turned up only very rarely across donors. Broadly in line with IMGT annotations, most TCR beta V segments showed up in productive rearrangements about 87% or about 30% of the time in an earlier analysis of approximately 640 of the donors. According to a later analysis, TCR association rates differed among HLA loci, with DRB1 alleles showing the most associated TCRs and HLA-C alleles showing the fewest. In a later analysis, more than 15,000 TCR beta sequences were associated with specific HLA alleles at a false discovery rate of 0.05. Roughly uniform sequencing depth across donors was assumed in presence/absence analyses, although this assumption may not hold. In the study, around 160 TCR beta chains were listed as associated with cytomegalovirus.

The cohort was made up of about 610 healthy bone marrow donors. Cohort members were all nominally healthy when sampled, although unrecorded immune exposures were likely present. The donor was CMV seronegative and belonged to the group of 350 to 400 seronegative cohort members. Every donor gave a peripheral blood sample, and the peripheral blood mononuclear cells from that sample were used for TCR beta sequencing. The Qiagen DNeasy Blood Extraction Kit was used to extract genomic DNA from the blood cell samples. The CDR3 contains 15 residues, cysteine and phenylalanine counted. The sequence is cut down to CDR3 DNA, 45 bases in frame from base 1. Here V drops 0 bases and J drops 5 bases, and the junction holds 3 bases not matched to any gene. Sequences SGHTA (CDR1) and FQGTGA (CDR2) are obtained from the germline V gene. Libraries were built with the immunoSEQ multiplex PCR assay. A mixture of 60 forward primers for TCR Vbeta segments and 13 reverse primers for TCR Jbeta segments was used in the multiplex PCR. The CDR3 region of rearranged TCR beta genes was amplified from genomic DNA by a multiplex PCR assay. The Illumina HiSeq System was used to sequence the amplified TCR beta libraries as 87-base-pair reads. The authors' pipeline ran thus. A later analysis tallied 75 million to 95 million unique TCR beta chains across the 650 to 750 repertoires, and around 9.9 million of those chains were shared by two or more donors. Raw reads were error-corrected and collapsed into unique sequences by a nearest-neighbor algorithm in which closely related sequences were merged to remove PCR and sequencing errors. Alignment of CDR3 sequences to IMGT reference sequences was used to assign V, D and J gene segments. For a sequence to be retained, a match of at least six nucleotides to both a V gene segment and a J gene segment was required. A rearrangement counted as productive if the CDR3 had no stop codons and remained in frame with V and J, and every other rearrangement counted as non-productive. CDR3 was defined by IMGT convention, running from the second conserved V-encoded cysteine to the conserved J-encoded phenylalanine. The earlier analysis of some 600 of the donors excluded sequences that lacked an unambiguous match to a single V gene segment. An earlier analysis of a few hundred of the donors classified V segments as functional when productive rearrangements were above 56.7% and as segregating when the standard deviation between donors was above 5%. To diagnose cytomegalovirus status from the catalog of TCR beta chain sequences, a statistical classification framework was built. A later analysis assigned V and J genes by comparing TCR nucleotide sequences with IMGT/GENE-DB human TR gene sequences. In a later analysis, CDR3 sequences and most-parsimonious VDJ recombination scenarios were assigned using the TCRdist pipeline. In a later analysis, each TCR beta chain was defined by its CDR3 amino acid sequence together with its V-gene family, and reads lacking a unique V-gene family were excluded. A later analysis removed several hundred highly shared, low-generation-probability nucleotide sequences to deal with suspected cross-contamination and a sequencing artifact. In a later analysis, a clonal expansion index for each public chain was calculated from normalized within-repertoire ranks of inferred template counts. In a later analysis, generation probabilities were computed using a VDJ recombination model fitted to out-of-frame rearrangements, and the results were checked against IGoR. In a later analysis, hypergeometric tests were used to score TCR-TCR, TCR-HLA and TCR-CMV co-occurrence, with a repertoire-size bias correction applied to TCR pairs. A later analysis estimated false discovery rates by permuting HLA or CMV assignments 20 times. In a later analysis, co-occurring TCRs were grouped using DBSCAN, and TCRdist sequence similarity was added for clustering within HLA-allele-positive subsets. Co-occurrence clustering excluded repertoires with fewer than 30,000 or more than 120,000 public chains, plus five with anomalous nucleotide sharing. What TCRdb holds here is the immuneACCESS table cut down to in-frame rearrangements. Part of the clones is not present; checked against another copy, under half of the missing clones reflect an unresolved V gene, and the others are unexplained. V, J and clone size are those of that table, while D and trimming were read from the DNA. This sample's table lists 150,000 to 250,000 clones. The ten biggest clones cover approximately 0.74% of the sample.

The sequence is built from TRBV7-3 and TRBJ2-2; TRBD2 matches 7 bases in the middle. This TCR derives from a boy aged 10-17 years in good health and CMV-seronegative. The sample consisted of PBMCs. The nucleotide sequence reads TGTGCCAGCAGCTTAACCGGGCGGGGGACCGGGGAGCTGTTTTTT. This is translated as CASSLTGRGTGELFF.